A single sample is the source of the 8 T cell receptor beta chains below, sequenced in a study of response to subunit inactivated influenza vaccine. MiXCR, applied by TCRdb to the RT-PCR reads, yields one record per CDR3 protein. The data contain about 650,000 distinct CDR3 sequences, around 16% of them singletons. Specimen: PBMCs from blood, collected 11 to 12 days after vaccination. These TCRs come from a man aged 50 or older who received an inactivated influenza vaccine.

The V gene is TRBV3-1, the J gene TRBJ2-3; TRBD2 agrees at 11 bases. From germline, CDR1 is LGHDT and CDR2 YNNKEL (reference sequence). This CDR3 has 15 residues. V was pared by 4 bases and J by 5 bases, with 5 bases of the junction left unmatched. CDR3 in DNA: TGTGCCAGCAGCCCGACTAGCGGGGAGGGAGATACGCAGTATTTT. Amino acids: CASSPTSGEGDTQYF.

CDR3 in amino acids: CASSLFPSRGPLCSYEQYF. Written as DNA, the CDR3 is TGTGCCAGCAGCTTATTTCCCTCCAGGGGGCCCCTTTGCTCCTACGAGCAGTACTTC. This chain links TRBV7-4 with TRBJ2-7; TRBD1 aligns across 8 bases. V dropped 2 bases and J dropped 0; count of bases not matched to a gene: 15. Germline CDR1 is SGHVT and CDR2 is SQSDAQ. This CDR3 is 19 amino acids long.

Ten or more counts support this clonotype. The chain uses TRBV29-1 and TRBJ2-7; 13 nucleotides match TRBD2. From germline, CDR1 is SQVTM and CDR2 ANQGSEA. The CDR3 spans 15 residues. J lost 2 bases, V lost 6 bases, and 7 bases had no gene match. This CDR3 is CSVVGLAGVPYEQYF. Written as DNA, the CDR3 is TGCAGCGTGGTCGGACTAGCGGGAGTGCCCTACGAGCAGTACTTC.

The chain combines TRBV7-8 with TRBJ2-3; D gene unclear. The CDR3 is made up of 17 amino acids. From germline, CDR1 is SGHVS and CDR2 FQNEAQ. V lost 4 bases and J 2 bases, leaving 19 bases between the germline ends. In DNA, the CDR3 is TGTGCCAGCAGCTCCCGTCGTTTCCGGGCTAACACAGATACGCAGTATTTT. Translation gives CASSSRRFRANTDTQYF.

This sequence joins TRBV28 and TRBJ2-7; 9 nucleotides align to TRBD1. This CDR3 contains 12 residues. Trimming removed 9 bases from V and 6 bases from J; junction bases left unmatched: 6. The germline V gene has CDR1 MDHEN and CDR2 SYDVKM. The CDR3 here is CASETGGVEQYF. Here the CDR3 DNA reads TGTGCCAGTGAAACAGGGGGCGTCGAGCAGTACTTC.

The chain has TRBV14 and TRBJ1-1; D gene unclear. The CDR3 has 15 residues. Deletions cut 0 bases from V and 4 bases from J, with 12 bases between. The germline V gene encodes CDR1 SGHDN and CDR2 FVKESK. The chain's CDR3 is CASSQDFRRVTEAFF. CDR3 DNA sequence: TGTGCCAGCAGCCAAGATTTCAGGAGGGTCACTGAAGCTTTCTTT.

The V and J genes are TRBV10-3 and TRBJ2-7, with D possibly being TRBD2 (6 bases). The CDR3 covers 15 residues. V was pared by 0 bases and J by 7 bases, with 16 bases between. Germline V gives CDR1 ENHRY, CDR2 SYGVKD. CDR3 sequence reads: CAISESTPSEGEQYF. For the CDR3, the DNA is TGTGCCATCAGTGAGTCGACTCCTAGCGAGGGAGAGCAGTACTTC.

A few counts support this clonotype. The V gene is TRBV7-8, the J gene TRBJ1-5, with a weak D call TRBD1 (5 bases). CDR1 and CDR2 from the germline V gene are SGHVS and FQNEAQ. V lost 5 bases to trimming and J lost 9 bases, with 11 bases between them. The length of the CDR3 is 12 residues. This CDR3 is CASSKGVAPQHF. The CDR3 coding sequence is TGTGCCAGCAGCAAAGGGGTCGCGCCCCAGCATTTT.